These 14 T cell receptor beta chains share one sample of origin, sequenced in a study of PD-1 blockade in classical Hodgkin lymphoma. The protocol was immunoSEQ multiplex PCR, while the TCRdb copy is restricted to in-frame clones and leaves out a portion. The sample lists around 99,000 clones; around 81% were seen once. Relapse after autologous stem cell transplantation occurred in every patient, and brentuximab vedotin exposure varied. This specimen was peripheral blood mononuclear cells (PBMCs), taken before the second cycle of nivolumab. The receptors were sampled from a human donor with classical Hodgkin lymphoma.

This clone was detected a few times. Other DNA sequences in the same sample also yield this CDR3. This chain joins TRBV19 and TRBJ1-1, with 7 bases fitting TRBD1. The germline gives CDR1 LNHDA, CDR2 SQIVND (reference sequence). The CDR3 runs to 14 residues. The V and J ends lost 7 bases and 0 bases, in that order; junction bases with no gene match: 5. This CDR3 is CASTPGQLNTEAFF. The CDR3, as DNA: TGTGCCAGTACCCCGGGACAGTTGAACACTGAAGCTTTCTTT.

V gene TRBV19 combines with J gene TRBJ2-7; D may be TRBD1 or TRBD2 (5 bases each). The CDR3 extends over 13 amino acids. Trimming took 3 bases from V and 2 from J, leaving 8 bases between them. Germline CDR1 LNHDA, CDR2 SQIVND (reference sequence). The CDR3 nucleotides are TGTGCCAGTAGTATCGGGACGCCCTACGAGCAGTACTTC. This encodes CASSIGTPYEQYF. Full variable domain (rest looked up from reference TRBV19 and TRBJ2-7): DGGITQSPKYLFRKEGQNVTLSCEQNLNHDAMYWYRQDPGQGLRLIYYSQIVNDFQKGDIAEGYSVSREKKESFPLTVTSAQKNPTAFYLCASSIGTPYEQYFGPGTRLTVT.

V usage is TRBV6-5 and J usage is TRBJ1-1, with 9 bases identical to TRBD1. There are 15 residues in the CDR3. With V trimmed by 5 bases and J by 4 bases, 8 bases remained unmatched. From germline, CDR1 is MNHEY and CDR2 SVGAGI. The CDR3 protein is CASSPSGTGITEAFF. CDR3 in DNA: TGTGCCAGCAGTCCCTCCGGGACAGGGATCACTGAAGCTTTCTTT.

The CDR3 bases are TGTGCCAGCAGCTTCCGGGGCCTAGAGACCCAGTACTTC. Protein sequence: CASSFRGLETQYF. V and J are TRBV5-4 and TRBJ2-5; D might be TRBD1 or TRBD2, each matching 5 bases. This CDR3 comprises 13 residues. Per the germline V gene, CDR1 is SGHNT and CDR2 is YYREEE (reference sequence). The V gene lost 2 bases and the J gene lost 4 bases, with 9 bases spanning the gap.

V and J are TRBV28 and TRBJ2-3; no clear D. Germline V gene lookup returns CDR1 MDHEN and CDR2 SYDVKM. V lost 4 bases, J lost 10 bases, and 9 bases lay in between. CDR3 length: 11 residues. The CDR3 DNA is TGTGCCAGCAGTTATTGGGGTGCGCAGTATTTT. Protein: CASSYWGAQYF.

With regard to this clone: One end of the junction is discordant with germline, which a read error may explain. The V call is TRBV4-3, the J call TRBJ2-2; tentatively, D is TRBD2 (5 bases). The CDR3 totals 17 residues. Germline values: CDR1 LGHNA, CDR2 YSLEER. CDR3 loop: CASSQDLRSRAAGELFF. CDR3 bases: TGCGCCAGCAGCCAAGATTTGAGGTCGAGGGCGGCCGGTGAGCTGTTTTTT.

The chain links TRBV7-3 to TRBJ2-2; D may be TRBD1 or TRBD2 (5 bases each). The CDR3 consists of 12 residues. Deletions cut 6 bases from V and 7 bases from J, with 9 bases between. CDR1 SGHTA and CDR2 FQGTGA come from the germline V gene. CDR3 nucleotide sequence: TGTGCCAGCAGGGGACCAGGCGGGGAGCTGTTTTTT. It encodes CASRGPGGELFF.

V and J are TRBV19 and TRBJ1-1; weak D call: TRBD1 (5 bases). V was shortened by 5 bases and J by 3 bases, with 10 bases between the two germline ends. The CDR3 loop spans 13 amino acids. Looked up from germline, CDR1 is LNHDA and CDR2 is SQIVND (reference sequence). CDR3 nucleotides: TGTGCCAGTAGTCTACAGGCGTACACTGAAGCTTTCTTT. Its protein is CASSLQAYTEAFF.

The rearrangement uses TRBV5-4 and TRBJ2-5, with 7 positions matching TRBD2. The CDR3 length is 15 residues. Looked up from germline, CDR1 is SGHNT and CDR2 is YYREEE (reference sequence). V dropped 3 bases and J dropped 5; count of bases not matched to a gene: 10. CDR3 in DNA: TGTGCCAGCAGCTCAACTAGCGTATCAGGGGAGACCCAGTACTTC. It translates to CASSSTSVSGETQYF. The variable domain in full, with the rest retrieved from reference TRBV5-4 and TRBJ2-5, is ETGVTQSPTHLIKTRGQQVTLRCSSQSGHNTVSWYQQALGQGPQFIFQYYREEENGRGNFPPRFSGLQFPNYSSELNVNALELDDSALYLCASSSTSVSGETQYFGPGTRLLVL.

This chain connects TRBV5-1 to TRBJ2-7; D uncertain. CDR3 length: 15 amino acids. Germline-derived CDR1 and CDR2 are SGHRS and YFSETQ. The V end was cut by 0 bases, the J end by 1 base, with 11 bases between. The CDR3 DNA reads as TGCGCCAGCAGCTTGGCCGGTGTGAGATCCTACGAGCAGTACTTC. It encodes CASSLAGVRSYEQYF.

The chain uses TRBV2 and TRBJ2-3, with 8 bases fitting TRBD2. CDR1 and CDR2 from the germline V gene are SNHLY and FYNNEI. Trimming cost V 5 bases and J 1 base; bases outside gene matches: 5. The CDR3 spans 15 residues. The chain's CDR3 is CASSTAGVGTDTQYF. The CDR3 DNA sequence: TGTGCCAGCAGTACAGCGGGAGTTGGCACAGATACGCAGTATTTT.

The rearrangement joins TRBV7-2 to TRBJ1-1; a weak D match, TRBD1 (6 bases). The CDR3 is 16 residues long. Trimming cost V 5 bases and J 0 bases, with 16 bases left between them. Germline V gene data show CDR1 as SGHTA and CDR2 as FQGNSA. This CDR3 reads CASSLGPGAMNTEAFF. In nucleotides, the CDR3 is TGTGCCAGCAGCCTCGGCCCGGGGGCGATGAACACTGAAGCTTTCTTT.

This clone was seen a few times. This rearrangement joins TRBV5-1 to TRBJ1-2; TRBD1 might be the D (5 bases). The CDR3 totals 13 residues. V lost 1 base and J 6 bases, leaving 10 bases between the germline ends. CDR1 SGHRS and CDR2 YFSETQ come from the germline V gene. The CDR3 region is CASSLSGGDGYTF. In DNA form, the CDR3 reads TGCGCCAGCAGCTTGTCGGGAGGGGATGGCTACACCTTC.

V and J are TRBV27 and TRBJ2-2, with D possibly being TRBD1 (5 bases). The germline V gene has CDR1 MNHEY and CDR2 SMNVEV (reference sequence). Trimming pared 2 bases from V and 2 bases from J, leaving 15 bases between. There are 17 residues in the CDR3. DNA for the CDR3: TGTGCCAGCAGTTTACCGCAGGGTGTTTTCAACACCGGGGAGCTGTTTTTT. Its protein product is CASSLPQGVFNTGELFF.